The 8 T cell receptor beta chains given below trace back to one sample, sequenced in a study (TCRdb year 2016). The library was prepared using RT-PCR. The run used an Illumina MiSeq. TCRdb reanalyzed the raw reads on its own, using fastp at Q25 for trimming and MiXCR for clone calling, and kept in-frame beta chains. One record per CDR3 amino acid sequence lists the most common genes and DNA. In all, the sample holds almost 700,000 distinct CDR3 sequences, and more than 13% of those were seen once. The top ten hold 3.6% of the sample. Sequenced material: memory CD4+ T cells from blood. The receptors derive from a female donor in good health, serving as a healthy control.

In its sample, this clonotype was seen many times. The V call is TRBV4-3, the J call TRBJ2-7; a possible D gene is TRBD2 (6 bases). Trimming cost V 11 bases and J 2 bases, with 16 bases left between them. CDR1 is LGHNA and CDR2 is YSLEER in the germline V gene. This CDR3 has 13 residues. The chain's CDR3 is CAGPGDFPYEQYF. The CDR3 DNA reads TGCGCCGGACCGGGGGACTTCCCCTACGAGCAGTACTTC.

The rearrangement links TRBV27 to TRBJ2-6; the match to TRBD1 covers 7 bases. The J segment lost 3 bases and the V segment lost 3 bases, leaving 5 bases of the junction unmatched. CDR3 size: 16 residues. CDR1 is MNHEY, CDR2 SMNVEV, per germline (reference sequence). The CDR3 DNA sequence: TGTGCCAGCAGTTTCTGGCAGGGGGTTGGGGCCAACGTCCTGACTTTC. This codes for CASSFWQGVGANVLTF.

The table lists this clonotype with a few counts. The rearrangement joins TRBV12-3 or TRBV12-4 to TRBJ2-2, with TRBD2 matching 7 bases. J lost 3 bases, V lost 3 bases, and 4 bases had no gene match. The CDR3 contains 15 residues. The CDR3 DNA is TGTGCCAGCAGTTTGCGGGGGACTGACACCGGGGAGCTGTTTTTT. Translation gives CASSLRGTDTGELFF.

This clonotype was detected ten times or more. This chain links TRBV7-2 with TRBJ2-1; D not certain. V was clipped by 2 bases and J by 3 bases, with 8 bases between them. Germline CDR1 is SGHTA and CDR2 is FQGNSA. The CDR3 is 14 residues long. The CDR3 loop is CASSLRAGYNEQFF. The CDR3 DNA is TGTGCCAGCAGCTTAAGGGCCGGCTACAATGAGCAGTTCTTC. Variable domain in full (rest from reference TRBV7-2 and TRBJ2-1): GAGVSQSPSNKVTEKGKDVELRCDPISGHTALYWYRQSLGQGLEFLIYFQGNSAPDKSGLPSDRFSAERTGGSVSTLTIQRTQQEDSAVYLCASSLRAGYNEQFFGPGTRLTVL.

The CDR3 coding sequence is TGTGCCACCAGTGGACAGGGGGCTTTCGATACGCAGTATTTT. This translates into CATSGQGAFDTQYF. The V gene is TRBV15, the J gene TRBJ2-3; 11 positions match TRBD1. Germline V CDR1 and CDR2: LNHNV, YYDKDF (reference sequence). Losses at the gene ends were 6 bases for V and 6 bases for J; bases not matched to a gene: 5. There are 14 residues in the CDR3.

This clonotype has a handful of counts. The chain uses TRBV7-6 and TRBJ1-5; no definite D call. Trimming shortened V by 1 base and J by 9 bases, and 13 bases separated the two germline ends. Germline loops: CDR1 SGHVS, CDR2 FNYEAQ. CDR3 length equals 14 residues. Written as DNA, the CDR3 is TGTGCCAGCAGCTTAGGCGCGTACGGAGGGCCCCAGCATTTT. Translated: CASSLGAYGGPQHF.

The chain combines TRBV12-3 or TRBV12-4 with TRBJ1-5, with 7 positions matching TRBD1. The V segment lost 5 bases and the J segment 0 bases; nucleotides outside the gene matches: 4. The CDR3 spans 15 residues. The CDR3 DNA reads as TGTGCCAGCAGTCGGGGGACAGTTAGCAATCAGCCCCAGCATTTT. Encoded protein: CASSRGTVSNQPQHF.

The rearrangement uses TRBV6-1 and TRBJ1-2, with D perhaps matching TRBD1 (6 bases). CDR3 length equals 13 residues. CDR1 and CDR2 (germline): MNHNS, SASEGT. With 8 bases removed from V and 7 bases from J, the gap between germline ends came to 17 bases. The CDR3 reads CASVESGGSGYTF. The DNA for the CDR3 is TGTGCCAGCGTTGAGTCGGGGGGCAGTGGCTACACCTTC.